Below, 8 T cell receptor beta chains from the same sample are listed, as sequenced in a study of T cell responses to AZD1222 COVID-19 vaccine. Only in-frame clones appear in the TCRdb table, and some are missing; sequencing was by immunoSEQ multiplex PCR. The repertoire holds some 130,000 clones, with around nine tenths as singletons. The starting material was peripheral blood, obtained on day 0 of AZD1222 vaccination. The receptors derive from an adult in good health.

The chain is built from TRBV7-9 and TRBJ2-7; possibly TRBD1 for D (5 bases). CDR3 length: 13 amino acids. Looked up from germline, CDR1 is SEHNR and CDR2 is FQNEAQ (reference sequence). Between the trimmed V and J ends, which lost 10 bases and 6 bases, there was a span of 19 bases. CDR3 residues: CATPTEAMGEQYF. CDR3 nucleotides: TGTGCCACCCCGACAGAGGCTATGGGCGAGCAGTACTTC.

In this sample, this clone turned up a few times. The chain has TRBV5-6 and TRBJ1-1, with D perhaps matching TRBD1 (6 bases). The CDR3 is 14 amino acids. In germline, CDR1 is SGHDT, CDR2 YYEEEE. V was shortened by 1 base and J by 6 bases, with 13 bases between the two germline ends. CDR3 nucleotide sequence: TGTGCCAGCAGCTTGACAGGGATTGCGGCTGAAGCTTTCTTT. Protein: CASSLTGIAAEAFF.

The chain joins TRBV3-1 (or the pseudogene TRBV3-2) to TRBJ1-1; 8 bases fit TRBD1. Losses at the gene ends were 5 bases for V and 9 bases for J; bases not matched to a gene: 2. Germline CDR1 LGHDT, CDR2 YNNKEL (reference sequence). The CDR3 covers 11 residues. CDR3 region: CASSDRGQAFF. As DNA, the CDR3 is TGTGCCAGCAGCGACAGGGGCCAAGCTTTCTTT.

This chain uses TRBV30 with TRBJ2-3; no clear D gene. Trimming took 2 bases from V and 5 from J, leaving 2 bases between them. Germline CDR1 reads GTSNPN; CDR2 reads SVGIG (reference sequence). This CDR3 is 10 amino acids long. CDR3 amino acids: CAWSRDTQYF. CDR3 DNA sequence: TGTGCCTGGAGTAGAGATACGCAGTATTTT.

V gene TRBV6-2 or TRBV6-3 combines with J gene TRBJ1-3, with 7 nucleotides matching TRBD1. Germline CDR1 MNHEY, CDR2 SVGEGT. After removal of 6 bases from V and 3 bases from J, the junction contained 5 bases not matched to a gene. The CDR3 is made up of 14 amino acids. DNA of the CDR3: TGTGCCAGCAGCATACGGACAGGTGGAAACACCATATATTTT. Translating gives CASSIRTGGNTIYF.

This chain links TRBV5-6 with TRBJ2-6, with a weak D call TRBD1 (6 bases). V lost 0 bases and J lost 0, with 10 bases in between. Germline CDR1 reads SGHDT; CDR2 reads YYEEEE. This CDR3 has 17 residues. CDR3 coding DNA: TGTGCCAGCAGCTTGGCCACAGGGATCTCTGGGGCCAACGTCCTGACTTTC. It codes for CASSLATGISGANVLTF. The variable domain in full, completed from reference TRBV5-6 and TRBJ2-6, reads DAGVTQSPTHLIKTRGQQVTLRCSPKSGHDTVSWYQQALGQGPQFIFQYYEEEERQRGNFPDRFSGHQFPNYSSELNVNALLLGDSALYLCASSLATGISGANVLTFGAGSRLTVL.

The chain uses TRBV11-2 and TRBJ2-7; 7 bases align to TRBD1. After removal of 5 bases from V and 0 bases from J, the junction contained 13 bases not matched to a gene. The germline V gene has CDR1 SGHAT and CDR2 FQNNGV. The CDR3 sequence is 17 residues long. The CDR3 loop is CASSQNYRTGGSYEQYF. DNA for the CDR3: TGTGCCAGCAGCCAAAATTACCGGACAGGCGGCTCCTACGAGCAGTACTTC. Full variable domain (missing parts from reference TRBV11-2 and TRBJ2-7): EAGVAQSPRYKIIEKRQSVAFWCNPISGHATLYWYQQILGQGPKLLIQFQNNGVVDDSQLPKDRFSAERLKGVDSTLKIQPAKLEDSAVYLCASSQNYRTGGSYEQYFGPGTRLTVT.

The chain recombines TRBV5-4 with TRBJ2-1, with no clear D. V lost 8 bases and J 6 bases, leaving 9 bases between the germline ends. The CDR3 runs to 11 residues. Germline V gives CDR1 SGHNT, CDR2 YYREEE (reference sequence). The CDR3 loop reads CASLSRNEQFF. For the CDR3, the DNA is TGTGCCAGTCTGTCCCGCAATGAGCAGTTCTTC.